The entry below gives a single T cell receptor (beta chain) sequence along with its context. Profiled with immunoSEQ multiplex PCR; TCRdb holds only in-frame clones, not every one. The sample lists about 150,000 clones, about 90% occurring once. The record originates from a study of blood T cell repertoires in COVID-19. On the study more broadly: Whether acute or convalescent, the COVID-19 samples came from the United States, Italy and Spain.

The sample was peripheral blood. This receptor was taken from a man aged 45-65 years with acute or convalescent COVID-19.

CDR3 in DNA: TGTGCCAGCAGCTTAGGCGGGGGGCACACAGATACGCAGTATTTT. It specifies CASSLGGGHTDTQYF. The V call is TRBV7-2, the J call TRBJ2-3; 8 nucleotides match TRBD2. The junction had 2 bases not matched to a gene; V was cut back by 1 base and J by 2 bases. This CDR3 spans 15 amino acids. Germline V lookup: CDR1 SGHTA, CDR2 FQGNSA.